The 10 T cell receptor beta chains below were found in one sample sequenced in a study of CD8 T cells in ankylosing spondylitis. TCRdb used MiXCR to reprocess the 5' RACE reads, holding one entry per CDR3 protein. Among around 120,000 distinct CDR3 sequences listed, about an eighth were seen once. The specimen sequenced was blood, either unsorted or a sorted T cell fraction (not recorded which). The origin of the receptors is a female donor with ankylosing spondylitis or in good health (not recorded which).

The sample holds many counts of this clonotype. V is TRBV10-3 and J is TRBJ2-3; TRBD1 matches at 10 bases. V shed 8 bases, J shed 3 bases, and the junction held 11 bases outside the gene matches. Germline CDR1 and CDR2: ENHRY and SYGVKD. The CDR3 spans 16 residues. CDR3 nucleotide sequence: TGTGCCATCCCGGGTAATCGGGACAGGGGAACAGATACGCAGTATTTT. Its protein product is CAIPGNRDRGTDTQYF.

This chain links TRBV7-9 with TRBJ2-6; D gene uncertain. CDR3 length equals 14 residues. The V and J ends lost 5 bases and 0 bases respectively, with 5 bases between them. Per germline, CDR1 SEHNR and CDR2 FQNEAQ (reference sequence). This CDR3 reads CASSPISGANVLTF. CDR3 sequence (DNA): TGTGCCAGCAGCCCCATCTCTGGGGCCAACGTCCTGACTTTC.

This clonotype was recorded at least ten times. V usage is TRBV12-3 or TRBV12-4 and J usage is TRBJ2-4; the D is unclear. Trimming removed 2 bases from V and 0 bases from J, with 14 bases in between. The CDR3 extends over 17 amino acids. CDR3 amino acids: CASSLWAEERAKNIQYF. The DNA for the CDR3 is TGTGCCAGCAGTTTATGGGCAGAGGAGAGAGCCAAAAACATTCAGTACTTC.

This clonotype was counted only a few times. V usage is TRBV28 and J usage is TRBJ2-1, with D possibly matching TRBD1 (5 bases). V was cut by 3 bases and J by 3 bases, with 9 bases left in between. CDR1 MDHEN and CDR2 SYDVKM come from the germline V gene. This CDR3 region has 14 residues. CDR3 protein: CASSLGRNYNEQFF. The CDR3 DNA sequence: TGTGCCAGCAGTTTGGGGCGTAACTACAATGAGCAGTTCTTC.

On this clonotype itself: Relative to the germline gene, one junction end is altered; a read error may explain this. The chain employs TRBV3-1 and TRBJ2-7; D might be TRBD1 or TRBD2, each matching 6 bases. CDR1 is LGHDT and CDR2 is YNNKEL in the germline V gene (reference sequence). The CDR3 length is 15 residues. CDR3 sequence: CASCQVGGTWSEQYF. The CDR3, as DNA: TGTGCCAGCTGCCAAGTTGGAGGGACATGGAGCGAGCAGTACTTC.

V gene TRBV5-1 combines with J gene TRBJ1-4; tentative D call: TRBD1 (5 bases). Germline V gene data show CDR1 as SGHRS and CDR2 as YFSETQ. The V end lost 7 bases, the J end lost 7 bases, and 17 bases lay between the germline ends. The CDR3 loop spans 14 amino acids. For the CDR3, the DNA is TGCGCCAGCCCGCTGGGGGGGAGAGGTGAAAAACTGTTTTTT. Its translation: CASPLGGRGEKLFF.

The sample holds many counts of this clonotype. The V call is TRBV29-1, the J call TRBJ1-5; 7 positions agree with TRBD1. J was trimmed by 1 base and V by 6 bases; bases with no gene match: 6. The CDR3 has 14 amino acids. Germline V CDR1 and CDR2: SQVTM, ANQGSEA. This CDR3 is CSVATGQSNQPQHF. CDR3 in DNA: TGCAGCGTCGCGACAGGGCAGAGCAATCAGCCCCAGCATTTT. Full variable domain (remainder filled in from reference TRBV29-1 and TRBJ1-5): SAVISQKPSRDICQRGTSLTIQCQVDSQVTMMFWYRQQPGQSLTLIATANQGSEATYESGFVIDKFPISRPNLTFSTLTVSNMSPEDSSIYLCSVATGQSNQPQHFGDGTRLSIL.

This clonotype was seen repeatedly, ten times or more. V and J are TRBV18 and TRBJ1-6; D gene ambiguous. Trimming cost V 3 bases and J 9 bases, with 12 bases left between them. Germline V gene sequence: CDR1 KGHSH, CDR2 LQKENI. CDR3 length: 14 residues. CDR3 region: CASSPDPGGSPLHF. CDR3 DNA: TGTGCCAGCTCACCGGACCCAGGCGGTTCACCCCTCCACTTT.

The table lists this clonotype with a few counts. The chain combines TRBV28 with TRBJ2-7; 7 bases are a match to TRBD1. The V gene end was trimmed by 6 bases and the J gene end by 1 base; junction bases not matched to a gene: 0. The CDR3 is 12 residues long. Germline CDR1 is MDHEN and CDR2 is SYDVKM. DNA of the CDR3: TGTGCCAGCAGACAGGGGTCCTACGAGCAGTACTTC. Translated, it gives CASRQGSYEQYF.

The V gene is TRBV9, the J gene TRBJ2-6, with TRBD1 matching over 7 bases. V was pared by 2 bases and J by 3 bases, with 5 bases of the junction left unmatched. CDR3 size: 16 residues. Per the germline V gene, CDR1 is SGDLS and CDR2 is YYNGEE. The CDR3 is CASSVPRGLGANVLTF. In DNA form, the CDR3 reads TGTGCCAGCAGCGTCCCTAGGGGGCTTGGGGCCAACGTCCTGACTTTC.